The TCR beta chain described here comes from a study of T cells in Graves' hyperthyroidism and ophthalmopathy. As for the study in general: Peripheral blood was obtained at initial diagnosis, preceding any treatment. The study's findings and limits: In the blood, most expanded thyroid clonotypes above 0.001 appeared as well.

This clonotype appeared many times. What it binds is not known. In patients aged 18 to 65, hyperthyroidism was newly diagnosed, with duration under 2 months. The diagnoses drew upon clinical symptoms, serum thyroxine and TRAb, thyroid ultrasound and orbital computed tomography. The CDR3 length is 11 residues. Trimming shortened V by 7 bases and J by 1 base, and 2 bases separated the two germline ends. RNA transcripts gave rise to amplified TCR beta CDR3 regions. The TCR CDR3 first-round RT-PCR relied on the HTBI primer set. TCRdb itself ran the multiplex PCR reads through MiXCR, one entry per CDR3 protein. The sample includes 350,000 to 400,000 distinct CDR3 sequences, 19% seen only once; the top ten take around 3.4%.

Sequencing input: blood. This chain connects TRBV12-3 or TRBV12-4 to TRBJ1-3; D unclear. The source of this sequence is a woman aged 18-29 years with Graves' hyperthyroidism. CDR3 protein: CASKSGNTIYF. The CDR3 bases are TGTGCCAGCAAGTCTGGAAACACCATATATTTT.